The clone carrying this T cell receptor (beta chain) was seen more than once but under ten times. Compared with germline, one end of the junction differs, possibly owing to a read error. Under the authors' procedure: From reference gene primer amplification, estimates of nucleated cell counts were derived. Assay used: immunoSEQ multiplex PCR; TCRdb lists only in-frame clones, some missing. V and J calls and clone size follow that table, whereas D and trimming were derived from the DNA. This table holds 200,000 to 250,000 clones, around 86% found once. Patients at the Seattle site were enrolled during active infection and followed longitudinally. This specimen comes from a study of blood T cell repertoires in COVID-19. Overall study: Both acute and convalescent COVID-19 samples were obtained from the United States, Italy and Spain. PBMCs, B-cell-depleted T cells, or T cells were the source of the cDNA or gDNA that made up the material.

The length of the CDR3 is 14 residues. CDR1 SSHAT and CDR2 FNYEAQ come from the germline V gene (reference sequence). Sequencing was done on a sample of peripheral blood. This clonotype was sampled from a woman aged 80 or older with COVID-19, enrolled during active disease. J is TRBJ2-1 and V is TRBV7-7, with D tentatively TRBD1 (5 bases). The DNA for the CDR3 is TGTGCTAGCAGCTCGAATGTGCAGGGTGGTGAGCAGTTCTTC. Protein sequence: CASSSNVQGGEQFF.